These 28 T cell receptor beta chains share one sample of origin, sequenced in a study of T-cell memory formation after mild COVID-19. Using its own MiXCR run on the 5' RACE reads, TCRdb lists one record per CDR3 protein. This repertoire shows approximately 500,000 distinct CDR3 sequences, approximately 25% found once; its top ten account for roughly an eighth. The specimen sequenced was PBMCs or a T cell subset sorted from them (not recorded which). The receptors shown here come from an adult woman who had mild COVID-19 (a few samples of this study predate the infection). Cell type and time point are not known.

This clonotype has only a few counts. This sequence joins TRBV7-8 and TRBJ2-1, with D perhaps TRBD2 (6 bases). Germline CDR1 reads SGHVS; CDR2 reads FQNEAQ. This CDR3 region has 18 residues. V shed 1 base and J shed 5 bases, with 21 bases lying between them. The CDR3 bases are TGTGCCAGCAGCTTAGTTTACGGGCGACTAGTGGGGGACAATGAGCAGTTCTTC. Protein: CASSLVYGRLVGDNEQFF.

This clonotype was observed a handful of times. This chain's CDR3 is CASSQNGGGTQYF. The CDR3 DNA reads as TGTGCCAGCAGCCAGAACGGGGGTGGTACGCAGTATTTT. The chain employs TRBV3-1 and TRBJ2-3; a weak D match, TRBD2 (6 bases). CDR1 is LGHDT and CDR2 is YNNKEL in the germline V gene (reference sequence). V was trimmed by 3 bases and J by 8 bases, leaving 12 bases between them. The CDR3 has 13 residues.

The sample holds a few counts of this clonotype. This rearrangement joins TRBV7-2 to TRBJ2-3; 9 bases fit TRBD2. The CDR3 is made up of 16 amino acids. The J segment lost 5 bases and the V segment lost 6 bases, leaving 12 bases of the junction unmatched. Germline V CDR1 and CDR2: SGHTA, FQGNSA. As DNA, the CDR3 is TGTGCCAGCAGTTCCCCAGCGGGAGGCTGGGTAGATACGCAGTATTTT. Its translation: CASSSPAGGWVDTQYF.

The CDR3 sequence is CASSIDGTLITDTQYF. CDR3 sequence (DNA): TGTGCCAGTAGTATAGACGGGACTCTAATAACAGATACGCAGTATTTT. J is TRBJ2-3 and V is TRBV19, with D perhaps matching TRBD2 (6 bases). Germline-derived CDR1 and CDR2 are LNHDA and SQIVND (reference sequence). CDR3 length: 16 residues. Trimming removed 0 bases from V and 3 bases from J, with 13 bases in between.

This clonotype was observed a few times. The V gene is TRBV5-1, the J gene TRBJ2-3, with 10 bases aligning to TRBD2. CDR3 length: 15 amino acids. Germline V lookup: CDR1 SGHRS, CDR2 YFSETQ. Losses at the gene ends were 0 bases for V and 5 bases for J; bases not matched to a gene: 3. CDR3 in amino acids: CASSLAGTSEDTQYF. CDR3 in DNA: TGCGCCAGCAGCTTGGCCGGGACTAGCGAAGATACGCAGTATTTT.

This clonotype is a singleton in its sample. The chain has TRBV4-1 and TRBJ2-2, with 9 bases that match TRBD1. Germline CDR1 MGHRA, CDR2 YSYEKL. J lost 5 bases, V lost 0 bases, and 7 bases had no gene match. This CDR3 spans 17 amino acids. CDR3 amino acids: CASSQEVQGAGTGELFF. The DNA for the CDR3 is TGCGCCAGCAGCCAAGAGGTACAGGGGGCCGGAACCGGGGAGCTGTTTTTT.

The rearrangement uses TRBV4-2 and TRBJ2-7; D gene ambiguous. This CDR3 region has 15 residues. CDR1 LGHNA and CDR2 YNFKEQ come from the germline V gene. Between the trimmed V and J ends, which lost 4 bases and 2 bases, there was a span of 15 bases. This CDR3 is CASSPSPDGAYEQYF. CDR3 sequence (DNA): TGTGCCAGCAGCCCCTCTCCGGACGGTGCCTACGAGCAGTACTTC.

This sequence joins TRBV19 and TRBJ1-5; D gene unclear. Trimming stripped 4 bases from V and 7 bases from J, with 14 bases between. The CDR3 sequence is 14 residues long. Germline CDR1 and CDR2: LNHDA and SQIVND (reference sequence). The CDR3 region has the DNA TGTGCCAGTAGTAATATAGGAGGAACGCAGCCCCAGCATTTT. Translating gives CASSNIGGTQPQHF. The full variable domain, completed using reference TRBV19 and TRBJ1-5, is DGGITQSPKYLFRKEGQNVTLSCEQNLNHDAMYWYRQDPGQGLRLIYYSQIVNDFQKGDIAEGYSVSREKKESFPLTVTSAQKNPTAFYLCASSNIGGTQPQHFGDGTRLSIL.

The chain is built from TRBV19 and TRBJ1-2, with D unresolved. Germline values: CDR1 LNHDA, CDR2 SQIVND (reference sequence). Trimming took 8 bases from V and 4 from J, leaving 11 bases between them. The CDR3 is 12 residues long. The DNA of the CDR3 is TGTGCCAGTTCGAGCCCCGGCTATGGCTACACCTTC. Protein: CASSSPGYGYTF.

The sample holds many counts of this clonotype. The rearrangement uses TRBV7-6 and TRBJ1-1; 7 bases match TRBD1. The germline CDR1 and CDR2 sequences are SGHVS and FNYEAQ. With 5 bases clipped from V and 3 bases from J, the junction kept 6 bases outside the gene matches. This CDR3 spans 14 amino acids. The CDR3 is CASSPRTGYTEAFF. The DNA of the CDR3 is TGTGCCAGCAGCCCCCGGACAGGCTACACTGAAGCTTTCTTT.

This clonotype was detected only a few times. The chain employs TRBV5-1 and TRBJ1-1; no definite D call. With 0 bases removed from V and 0 bases from J, the gap between germline ends came to 15 bases. The germline gives CDR1 SGHRS, CDR2 YFSETQ. CDR3 length: 17 amino acids. CDR3 nucleotide sequence: TGCGCCAGCAGCTTGGGGAAGAGTACCCTTATGAACACTGAAGCTTTCTTT. Translating gives CASSLGKSTLMNTEAFF.

This clonotype has just a few counts. The chain employs TRBV5-6 and TRBJ2-7; the D gene is possibly TRBD1 (6 bases). This CDR3 is 12 amino acids long. Germline V gene sequence: CDR1 SGHDT, CDR2 YYEEEE. V gave up 4 bases and J gave up 6 bases, with 11 bases separating them. As DNA, the CDR3 is TGTGCCAGCAGCATCGCAGGGGTCGAGCAGTACTTC. This sequence encodes CASSIAGVEQYF.

The chain combines TRBV11-1 with TRBJ2-1, with D maybe TRBD1 (6 bases). V was shortened by 1 base and J by 5 bases, with 12 bases between the two germline ends. This CDR3 is built from 15 residues. Germline CDR1 and CDR2: SGHAT and FQDESV (reference sequence). Here the CDR3 reads CASSLDRVPNNEQFF. The CDR3 DNA reads as TGTGCCAGCAGCTTAGACAGGGTGCCCAACAATGAGCAGTTCTTC.

In this sample, this clonotype turned up a few times. The chain uses TRBV19 and TRBJ2-7, with D uncertain. Germline CDR1 reads LNHDA; CDR2 reads SQIVND (reference sequence). V gave up 5 bases and J gave up 5 bases, with 7 bases separating them. CDR3 length: 11 amino acids. The CDR3: CASSDGDEQYF. CDR3 in DNA: TGTGCCAGTAGTGATGGCGACGAGCAGTACTTC.

V gene TRBV5-6 combines with J gene TRBJ2-7; 8 nucleotides match TRBD1. The CDR3 runs to 14 residues. The V gene end was trimmed by 4 bases and the J gene end by 3 bases; junction bases not matched to a gene: 6. In germline, CDR1 is SGHDT, CDR2 YYEEEE. CDR3 region: CASSLTGQVYEQYF. The CDR3 DNA is TGTGCCAGCAGCCTCACGGGACAGGTCTACGAGCAGTACTTC.

V and J are TRBV24-1 and TRBJ2-1; 7 nucleotides agree with TRBD2. CDR3 length: 14 residues. CDR1 is KGHDR, CDR2 SFDVKD, per germline. With 4 bases clipped from V and 1 base from J, the junction kept 0 bases outside the gene matches. The chain's CDR3 is CATSEAGSYNEQFF. CDR3 DNA sequence: TGTGCCACCAGTGAAGCGGGATCCTACAATGAGCAGTTCTTC.

There are a few counts of this clonotype. The chain is built from TRBV20-1 and TRBJ2-6, with D possibly matching TRBD1 (6 bases). CDR3 length: 14 amino acids. Per the germline V gene, CDR1 is DFQATT and CDR2 is SNEGSKA (reference sequence). Trimming took 6 bases from V and 2 from J, leaving 11 bases between them. Here the CDR3 DNA reads TGCAGTGCGGCGAAGGGGGCTGGGGCCAACGTCCTGACTTTC. Translation: CSAAKGAGANVLTF.

This rearrangement joins TRBV5-1 to TRBJ2-1; 10 bases agree with TRBD1. The ends lost 4 bases at V and 4 bases at J; junction bases unmatched: 5. The CDR3 is 15 residues long. The germline gives CDR1 SGHRS, CDR2 YFSETQ. The CDR3 loop reads CASSPWDRGYNEQFF. The CDR3 DNA reads TGCGCCAGCAGCCCATGGGACAGGGGTTACAATGAGCAGTTCTTC.

This chain joins TRBV11-2 and TRBJ1-5, with TRBD1 matching 9 bases. J lost 3 bases, V lost 5 bases, and 5 bases had no gene match. CDR3 length: 15 amino acids. Germline values: CDR1 SGHAT, CDR2 FQNNGV. CDR3 nucleotides: TGTGCCAGCAGCGGACAGGGGCCAAACAATCAGCCCCAGCATTTT. Protein sequence: CASSGQGPNNQPQHF.

The chain links TRBV6-5 to TRBJ1-2; maybe TRBD1 (6 bases). This CDR3 has 13 amino acids. In germline, CDR1 is MNHEY, CDR2 SVGAGI. The V end lost 5 bases, the J end lost 3 bases, and 10 bases lay between the germline ends. For the CDR3, the DNA is TGTGCCAGCAGTGGACAGTCGGACTATGGCTACACCTTC. Translation: CASSGQSDYGYTF.

This clonotype has only a few counts. The DNA of the CDR3 is TGTGCCAGCAGGACAACTAGCGGGGGGTACAATGAGCAGTTCTTC. Amino acid sequence: CASRTTSGGYNEQFF. The genes are TRBV11-2 and TRBJ2-1; the match to TRBD2 covers 12 bases. CDR3 length: 15 residues. Unmatched junction bases numbered 4, after V lost 6 bases and J lost 4 bases. Germline V gene data show CDR1 as SGHAT and CDR2 as FQNNGV.

V usage is TRBV12-5 and J usage is TRBJ1-2; 9 positions agree with TRBD1. Germline values: CDR1 LGHNT, CDR2 FRNRAP. Germline trimming cut 4 bases from V and 7 bases from J; bases unmatched to any gene: 13. There are 16 residues in the CDR3. CDR3: CASGSTGTGRITGYTF. The CDR3 DNA sequence: TGTGCTAGTGGTTCCACCGGGACAGGGAGGATAACTGGCTACACCTTC.

This clonotype was observed a handful of times. V and J are TRBV29-1 and TRBJ2-7; 10 bases fit TRBD1. CDR3 length equals 13 residues. With V trimmed by 5 bases and J by 6 bases, 7 bases remained unmatched. Germline V lookup: CDR1 SQVTM, CDR2 ANQGSEA. CDR3 nucleotides: TGCAGCGTTCGGACAGGGGGAATGACCGAGCAGTACTTC. The encoded protein is CSVRTGGMTEQYF.

This rearrangement joins TRBV7-9 to TRBJ2-5; 8 positions match TRBD2. V was pared by 1 base and J by 1 base, with 5 bases of the junction left unmatched. The CDR3 has 16 amino acids. CDR1 is SEHNR, CDR2 FQNEAQ, per germline (reference sequence). The CDR3 is CASSLGSSGFQETQYF. The DNA for the CDR3 is TGTGCCAGCAGCTTAGGGTCTAGCGGGTTCCAAGAGACCCAGTACTTC.

V is TRBV7-6 and J is TRBJ2-5; D is undetermined. Germline CDR1 and CDR2: SGHVS and FNYEAQ. The CDR3 runs 14 residues. V was shortened by 1 base and J by 4 bases, with 10 bases between the two germline ends. The CDR3: CASSLGPAPETQYF. The DNA for the CDR3 is TGTGCCAGCAGCTTAGGTCCAGCACCAGAGACCCAGTACTTC.

The CDR3 spells CASSLSQISTDTQYF. The CDR3 DNA sequence: TGTGCCAGCAGCTTGAGTCAGATAAGCACAGATACGCAGTATTTT. The V call is TRBV5-6, the J call TRBJ2-3; D is unresolved. The CDR3 has 15 amino acids. In germline, CDR1 is SGHDT, CDR2 YYEEEE. V was clipped by 1 base and J by 0 bases, with 9 bases between them.

There are many counts of this clonotype. The chain links TRBV7-2 to TRBJ2-7; the D gene is possibly TRBD2 (6 bases). Germline V gene data show CDR1 as SGHTA and CDR2 as FQGNSA. The CDR3 has 16 residues. Trimming stripped 0 bases from V and 0 bases from J, with 12 bases between. CDR3 loop: CASSLAAGPPSYEQYF. Written as DNA, the CDR3 is TGTGCCAGCAGCTTAGCGGCGGGGCCGCCCTCCTACGAGCAGTACTTC.

There are many counts of this clonotype. The genes are TRBV27 and TRBJ2-3; 13 bases agree with TRBD2. With 6 bases clipped from V and 4 bases from J, the junction kept 10 bases outside the gene matches. The CDR3 covers 17 residues. Germline V gives CDR1 MNHEY, CDR2 SMNVEV (reference sequence). The CDR3 is CASSRTSGSLFPDTQYF. The CDR3 coding sequence is TGTGCCAGCAGCCGGACTAGCGGGAGTTTATTTCCAGATACGCAGTATTTT.